The 11 T cell receptor beta chains presented below share a single source sample, sequenced in a study of T cell responses to AZD1222 COVID-19 vaccine. The repertoire was sequenced with immunoSEQ multiplex PCR; TCRdb's copy has only in-frame clones and lacks some. Among some 96,000 clones listed, roughly 83% were seen once. This sample comprised peripheral blood, obtained 28 days after the second AZD1222 dose. The receptors shown here come from an adult who received the AZD1222 COVID-19 vaccine.

This sequence joins TRBV18 and TRBJ1-1; 7 bases align to TRBD1. CDR1 and CDR2 (germline): KGHSH, LQKENI. The CDR3 is 13 amino acids. The trim removed 1 base at V and 11 bases at J, leaving 7 bases unmatched. This chain's CDR3 is CASSPRDREMAFF. CDR3 sequence (DNA): TGTGCCAGCTCACCACGAGACAGGGAGATGGCTTTCTTT.

As DNA, the CDR3 is TGCAGTGCTAGAGATCATAACACCATATATTTT. It yields the protein CSARDHNTIYF. The rearrangement uses TRBV20-1 and TRBJ1-3; unclear D gene. V lost 0 bases and J lost 7, with 4 bases in between. CDR1 and CDR2 (germline): DFQATT, SNEGSKA (reference sequence). CDR3 length: 11 amino acids.

This clone has just a few counts. J is TRBJ2-2 and V is TRBV6-5; possibly TRBD1 for D (5 bases). With 5 bases removed from V and 7 bases from J, the gap between germline ends came to 11 bases. This CDR3 spans 13 amino acids. The V gene's germline CDR1 is MNHEY and CDR2 SVGAGI. The CDR3 bases are TGTGCCAGCAGTCTAGGGGCCTTCGGGGAGCTGTTTTTT. Residues: CASSLGAFGELFF.

V and J are TRBV10-3 and TRBJ1-1, with D maybe TRBD1 (6 bases). Germline V gene lookup returns CDR1 ENHRY and CDR2 SYGVKD. There are 14 residues in the CDR3. V was clipped by 7 bases and J by 5 bases, with 17 bases between them. CDR3 region: CAITIGGKETEAFF. DNA for the CDR3: TGTGCCATCACCATAGGGGGGAAAGAGACTGAAGCTTTCTTT.

This chain connects TRBV10-3 to TRBJ1-1; D gene uncertain. The germline V gene has CDR1 ENHRY and CDR2 SYGVKD. The CDR3 loop spans 14 amino acids. Trimming stripped 6 bases from V and 4 bases from J, with 15 bases between. CDR3 sequence: CAIRGSPSGTEAFF. The DNA of the CDR3 is TGTGCCATCAGGGGGTCTCCCTCGGGCACTGAAGCTTTCTTT.

This chain uses TRBV20-1 with TRBJ1-2; TRBD1 is a possible D gene (5 bases). Per germline, CDR1 DFQATT and CDR2 SNEGSKA (reference sequence). With 8 bases removed from V and 4 bases from J, the gap between germline ends came to 11 bases. This CDR3 is built from 11 residues. The CDR3 loop is CSSLGVYGYTF. The CDR3 DNA sequence: TGCAGTTCACTAGGGGTCTATGGCTACACCTTC.

The rearrangement joins TRBV19 to TRBJ1-3; possibly TRBD1 for D (5 bases). V was pared by 3 bases and J by 0 bases, with 15 bases between. Germline V lookup: CDR1 LNHDA, CDR2 SQIVND (reference sequence). CDR3 length: 17 amino acids. This chain's CDR3 is CASSISTGLLSGNTIYF. CDR3 nucleotide sequence: TGTGCCAGTAGTATTTCTACAGGCCTTCTCTCTGGAAACACCATATATTTT.

V gene TRBV4-3 combines with J gene TRBJ2-3, with 13 positions matching TRBD2. Germline CDR1 and CDR2: LGHNA and YSLEER. This CDR3 comprises 18 residues. Trimming at V came to 0 bases and at J to 6 bases, leaving 9 bases not matched to a gene. The CDR3 sequence is CASSQDTSGRDAGDTQYF. CDR3 nucleotides: TGCGCCAGCAGCCAAGACACTAGCGGGAGGGATGCAGGTGATACGCAGTATTTT.

The rearrangement joins TRBV11-2 to TRBJ2-7; TRBD2 might be the D (6 bases). The germline V gene encodes CDR1 SGHAT and CDR2 FQNNGV. The ends were cut back, 4 bases at V and 4 bases at J, with 14 bases in the middle. The CDR3 sequence is 14 residues long. CDR3 nucleotides: TGTGCCAGCAGCTCCCTACTAGGGAGGTACGAGCAGTACTTC. Translation: CASSSLLGRYEQYF. Filled out from reference TRBV11-2 and TRBJ2-7, the complete variable domain reads EAGVAQSPRYKIIEKRQSVAFWCNPISGHATLYWYQQILGQGPKLLIQFQNNGVVDDSQLPKDRFSAERLKGVDSTLKIQPAKLEDSAVYLCASSSLLGRYEQYFGPGTRLTVT.

The CDR3 DNA reads as TGTGCCAGTAGTATTCAGGGTAACACTGAAGCTTTCTTT. Translating gives CASSIQGNTEAFF. V gene TRBV19 combines with J gene TRBJ1-1, with a possible D match to TRBD1 (5 bases). This CDR3 is built from 13 residues. With 3 bases removed from V and 2 bases from J, the gap between germline ends came to 7 bases. Per germline, CDR1 LNHDA and CDR2 SQIVND (reference sequence).

V gene TRBV4-1 combines with J gene TRBJ1-4; tentatively, D is TRBD1 (6 bases). Trimming left V 2 bases short and J 8 bases short, with 9 bases between. Germline assignment: CDR1 MGHRA and CDR2 YSYEKL. This CDR3 has 13 amino acids. The CDR3 DNA reads as TGCGCCAGCAGCCAATGGGGGGGCGAAAAACTGTTTTTT. Translating it yields CASSQWGGEKLFF.